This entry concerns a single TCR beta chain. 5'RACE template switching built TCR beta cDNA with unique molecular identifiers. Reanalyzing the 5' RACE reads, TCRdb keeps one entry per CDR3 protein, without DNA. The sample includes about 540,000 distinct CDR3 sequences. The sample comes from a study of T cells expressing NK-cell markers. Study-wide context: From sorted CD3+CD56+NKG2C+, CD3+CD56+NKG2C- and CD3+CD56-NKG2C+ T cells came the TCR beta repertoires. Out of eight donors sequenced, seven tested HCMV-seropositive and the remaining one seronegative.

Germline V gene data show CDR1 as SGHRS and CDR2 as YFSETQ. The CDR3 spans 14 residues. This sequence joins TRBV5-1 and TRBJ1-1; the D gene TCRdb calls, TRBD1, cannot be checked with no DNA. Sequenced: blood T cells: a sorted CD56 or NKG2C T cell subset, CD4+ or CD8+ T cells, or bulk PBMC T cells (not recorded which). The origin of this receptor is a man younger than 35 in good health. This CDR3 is CASSNRVGGTEAFF.